The entry that follows covers one TCR beta chain sequence. TCRdb keeps only in-frame clones here, not all; method: immunoSEQ multiplex PCR. Of some 370,000 clones in the sample, about 89% are singletons; the top ten hold less than 11%. This entry is derived from a study of blood T cell repertoires in COVID-19. This CDR3 has 12 amino acids. Trimming removed 5 bases at V and 6 bases at J, with 10 bases between. CDR1 is SGHTA, CDR2 FQGTGA, per germline. The chain uses TRBV7-3 and TRBJ1-1; the D is unclear. This sequence was found in a young woman with COVID-19, enrolled during active disease. The specimen was peripheral blood. The CDR3 region has the DNA TGTGCCAGCAGCACCCCAGGATCTGAAGCTTTCTTT. Protein: CASSTPGSEAFF.